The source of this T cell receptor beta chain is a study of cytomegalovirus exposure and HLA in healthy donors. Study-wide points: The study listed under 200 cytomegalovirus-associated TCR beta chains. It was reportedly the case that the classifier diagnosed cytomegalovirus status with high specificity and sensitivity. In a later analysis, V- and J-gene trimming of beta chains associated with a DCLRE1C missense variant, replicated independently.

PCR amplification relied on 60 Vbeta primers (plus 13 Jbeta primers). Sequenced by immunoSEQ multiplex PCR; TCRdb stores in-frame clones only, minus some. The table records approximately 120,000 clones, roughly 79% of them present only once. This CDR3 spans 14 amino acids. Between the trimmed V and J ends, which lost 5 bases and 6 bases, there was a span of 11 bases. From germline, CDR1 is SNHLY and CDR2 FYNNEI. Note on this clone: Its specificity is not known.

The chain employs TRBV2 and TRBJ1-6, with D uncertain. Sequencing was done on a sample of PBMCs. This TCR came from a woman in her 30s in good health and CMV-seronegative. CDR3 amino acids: CASSTDRGNSPLHF. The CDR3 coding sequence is TGTGCCAGCAGTACGGACCGGGGTAATTCACCCCTCCACTTT.